This T cell receptor beta chain was captured by sequencing in a study of blood T cell repertoires in COVID-19. For the study at large: COVID-19 samples collected from the United States, Italy and Spain covered acute and convalescent phases. The analysed material was cDNA or gDNA that came from T cells, B-cell-depleted T cells, or PBMCs.

This table comes from immunoSEQ multiplex PCR, and its TCRdb copy is limited to in-frame clones, with some not included. The data contain some 70,000 clones, roughly 91% of them singletons. Germline assignment: CDR1 SGDLS and CDR2 YYNGEE. This CDR3 is built from 17 residues. Unmatched junction bases numbered 6, after V lost 0 bases and J lost 2 bases. J is TRBJ1-3 and V is TRBV9, with 9 nucleotides matching TRBD1. Sequencing input: peripheral blood. The TCR sequence derives from a man in his fifties with active COVID-19. The CDR3 sequence: CASSVVPGQGTGNTIYF. The CDR3 DNA reads as TGTGCCAGCAGCGTAGTCCCAGGACAGGGGACTGGAAACACCATATATTTT.